This T cell receptor beta chain was observed in a study of T-cell memory formation after mild COVID-19. Overall study context: TCR clusters were largely donor specific.

This clonotype has a handful of counts. Its specificity is unknown. After 5'RACE with constant-segment primers, TCR alpha and TCR beta cDNA libraries carrying sample barcodes and UMIs were obtained. MiXCR, applied by TCRdb to the 5' RACE reads, yields one record per CDR3 protein. The sample consists of approximately 560,000 distinct CDR3 sequences, roughly 17% of them appearing once. The V gene end was trimmed by 5 bases and the J gene end by 0 bases; junction bases not matched to a gene: 10. Germline V gives CDR1 SGHAT, CDR2 FQNNGV. The CDR3 contains 17 residues. General study points: Later expanders leaned toward CD4+, whereas clones contracting from day 15 to 85 were balanced CD4/CD8. Specificity for SARS-CoV-2 was not confirmed among the second-wave clones peaking on day 37.

The clonotype was recovered from an adult woman who had mild COVID-19 (a few samples of this study predate the infection). Cell type and time point are not known. The sample consisted of PBMCs or a T cell subset sorted from them (not recorded which). The gene calls are TRBV11-2 and TRBJ2-7; 10 nucleotides agree with TRBD2. This CDR3 reads CASSKDRAGGNSYEQYF. Written as DNA, the CDR3 is TGTGCCAGCAGCAAGGATAGAGCGGGAGGGAACTCCTACGAGCAGTACTTC.